This TCR beta chain was retrieved from a study of T cell repertoires in cytomegalovirus infection. For the study at large: Recently identified HLA-C-restricted and well-studied HLA-B-restricted CMV epitopes were used. It was the public TCR beta signatures that indicated both CMV infection and matching HLA type.

With V trimmed by 0 bases and J by 7 bases, 9 bases remained unmatched. CDR3 length: 16 residues. The germline V gene has CDR1 LNHNV and CDR2 YYDKDF (reference sequence). MiXCR, run by TCRdb on the reads, gives a single entry per CDR3 protein. The top ten hold around 15% of the sample, which has about 890,000 distinct CDR3 sequences, roughly 30% seen once. Comments on this clonotype: The target antigen is unknown.

General study findings and limits: HLA-C-restricted CMV-specific TCR beta clonotypes prevailed in the ex vivo response. Adding up the frequency of public TCR beta families identified people who carried CMV plus the relevant HLA.

The sample consisted of cultured CD8+ T cells from PBMCs, taken from culture after CMV antigen stimulation. This TCR came from a human donor in good health (CMV status not recorded). Some clones in this sample may be carry-over from other donors' samples. The chain combines TRBV15 with TRBJ2-1; 7 bases fit TRBD1. CDR3: CATSRDLRGQGNEQFF. The DNA of the CDR3 is TGTGCCACCAGCAGAGATTTAAGGGGGCAGGGGAATGAGCAGTTCTTC.